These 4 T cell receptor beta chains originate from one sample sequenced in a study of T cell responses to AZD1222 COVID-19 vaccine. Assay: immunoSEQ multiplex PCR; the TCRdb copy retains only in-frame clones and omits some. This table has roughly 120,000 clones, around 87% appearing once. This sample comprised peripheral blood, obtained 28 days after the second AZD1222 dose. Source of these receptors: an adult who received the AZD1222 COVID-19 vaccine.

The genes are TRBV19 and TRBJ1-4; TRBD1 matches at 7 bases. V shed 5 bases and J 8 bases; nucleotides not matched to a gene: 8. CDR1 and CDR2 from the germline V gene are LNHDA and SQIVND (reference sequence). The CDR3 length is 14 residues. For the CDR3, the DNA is TGTGCCAGTAGTGTAACAGGGGTTGGAGAAAAACTGTTTTTT. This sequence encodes CASSVTGVGEKLFF.

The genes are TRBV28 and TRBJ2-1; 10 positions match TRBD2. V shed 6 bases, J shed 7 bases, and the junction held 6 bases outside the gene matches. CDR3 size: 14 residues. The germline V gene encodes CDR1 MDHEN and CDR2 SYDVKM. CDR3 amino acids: CASSPLAGPNEQFF. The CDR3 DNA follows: TGTGCCAGCAGCCCACTAGCGGGGCCTAATGAGCAGTTCTTC.

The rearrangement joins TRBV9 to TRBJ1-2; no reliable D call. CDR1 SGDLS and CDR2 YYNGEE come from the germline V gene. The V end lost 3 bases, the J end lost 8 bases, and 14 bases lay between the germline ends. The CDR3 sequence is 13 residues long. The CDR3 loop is CASSAIRRRGYTF. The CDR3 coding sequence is TGTGCCAGCAGCGCCATTCGGAGGCGCGGCTACACCTTC.

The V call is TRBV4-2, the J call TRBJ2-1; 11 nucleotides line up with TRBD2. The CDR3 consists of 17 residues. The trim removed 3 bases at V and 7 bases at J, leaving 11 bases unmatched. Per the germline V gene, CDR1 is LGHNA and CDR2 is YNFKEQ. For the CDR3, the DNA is TGTGCCAGCAGCCATGACCCGGCTAGCGGGGGGTTAAATGAGCAGTTCTTC. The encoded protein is CASSHDPASGGLNEQFF.